Each of the 3 T cell receptor beta chains below was sequenced from the same sample in a study of resident and recirculating memory T cells in vitiligo. Only in-frame clones appear in the TCRdb table, and some are missing; sequencing was by immunoSEQ multiplex PCR. The sample carries around 78,000 clones, 92% recorded once. The specimen sequenced was blood. The receptors shown here come from a male donor with vitiligo.

The rearrangement joins TRBV29-1 to TRBJ2-5; 16 bases map to TRBD2. The trim removed 1 base at V and 5 bases at J, leaving 4 bases unmatched. Germline V gene sequence: CDR1 SQVTM, CDR2 ANQGSEA. This CDR3 comprises 16 residues. The CDR3 coding sequence is TGCAGCGTTGAAGGGGGACTAGCGGGAGGGAGGGAGACCCAGTACTTC. Amino acids: CSVEGGLAGGRETQYF. Together with reference TRBV29-1 and TRBJ2-5, the CDR3 gives the full variable domain: SAVISQKPSRDICQRGTSLTIQCQVDSQVTMMFWYRQQPGQSLTLIATANQGSEATYESGFVIDKFPISRPNLTFSTLTVSNMSPEDSSIYLCSVEGGLAGGRETQYFGPGTRLLVL.

In DNA form, the CDR3 reads TGTGCCAGCAGAAACAGAAAATTATACGAGCAGTACTTC. It is translated as CASRNRKLYEQYF. The chain joins TRBV6-5 to TRBJ2-7; D ambiguous. Germline V gene sequence: CDR1 MNHEY, CDR2 SVGAGI. The V end was cut by 6 bases, the J end by 4 bases, with 13 bases between. The CDR3 loop spans 13 amino acids.

The genes are TRBV18 and TRBJ2-1, with 9 bases that match TRBD1. The V segment lost 3 bases and the J segment 1 base; nucleotides outside the gene matches: 4. Germline V lookup: CDR1 KGHSH, CDR2 LQKENI. This CDR3 is built from 16 residues. This CDR3 reads CASSPRQGGSYNEQFF. The CDR3 nucleotides read TGTGCCAGCTCACCCAGACAGGGGGGGTCCTACAATGAGCAGTTCTTC. Full variable domain (remainder filled in from reference TRBV18 and TRBJ2-1): NAGVMQNPRHLVRRRGQEARLRCSPMKGHSHVYWYRQLPEEGLKFMVYLQKENIIDESGMPKERFSAEFPKEGPSILRIQQVVRGDSAAYFCASSPRQGGSYNEQFFGPGTRLTVL.